The 9 T cell receptor beta chains presented below share a single source sample, sequenced in a study of cytomegalovirus exposure and HLA in healthy donors. PCR employed 60 Vbeta and 13 Jbeta primers. Measured with immunoSEQ multiplex PCR; TCRdb has only the in-frame clones, and not every one. The listing contains around 100,000 clones. Input material: PBMCs. These receptors originate from a man aged 40-49 years in good health and CMV-seropositive.

The rearrangement joins TRBV11-3 to TRBJ2-1, with D tentatively TRBD2 (5 bases). The CDR3 length is 13 residues. Trimming took 1 base from V and 9 from J, leaving 10 bases between them. Germline CDR1 and CDR2: SGHNT and YENEEA. The CDR3 sequence: CASSLGRAGEQFF. CDR3 bases: TGTGCCAGCAGCTTAGGGCGGGCAGGTGAGCAGTTCTTC.

V and J are TRBV7-9 and TRBJ2-5; D may be TRBD1 (6 bases). The tail of the sequence fits TRBJ2-7 better, so the J call may be wrong. Germline V gene lookup returns CDR1 SEHNR and CDR2 FQNEAQ (reference sequence). The CDR3 length is 15 residues. CDR3 residues: CASSPPGTSSYEQYF. The CDR3 DNA reads as TGTGCCAGCAGCCCTCCCGGGACAAGCTCCTACGAGCAGTACTTC.

The rearrangement joins TRBV30 to TRBJ2-6, with D possibly TRBD1 on 6 matching bases. This CDR3 is built from 14 residues. In germline, CDR1 is GTSNPN, CDR2 SVGIG (reference sequence). Trimming pared 4 bases from V and 2 bases from J, leaving 9 bases between. This chain's CDR3 is CAWNEGAGANVLTF. The CDR3 bases are TGTGCCTGGAACGAGGGGGCTGGGGCCAACGTCCTGACTTTC.

The chain combines TRBV11-1 with TRBJ2-3; D gene unclear. The CDR3 covers 14 residues. Trimming pared 3 bases from V and 0 bases from J, leaving 7 bases between. In germline, CDR1 is SGHAT, CDR2 FQDESV (reference sequence). Written as DNA, the CDR3 is TGTGCCAGCAGCTTCGACATTAGCACAGATACGCAGTATTTT. Translating it yields CASSFDISTDTQYF.

The chain joins TRBV7-9 to TRBJ2-7; TRBD1 matches at 10 bases. From germline, CDR1 is SEHNR and CDR2 FQNEAQ (reference sequence). V lost 1 base, J lost 5 bases, and 8 bases stayed unmatched. The CDR3 is 16 amino acids. The CDR3 bases are TGTGCCAGCAGCTTAGTTCGGGACAGGGGTTTCGACGAGCAGTACTTC. Translated, it gives CASSLVRDRGFDEQYF. Combining the CDR3 with reference TRBV7-9 and TRBJ2-7 gives the whole variable domain DTGVSQNPRHKITKRGQNVTFRCDPISEHNRLYWYRQTLGQGPEFLTYFQNEAQLEKSRLLSDRFSAERPKGSFSTLEIQRTEQGDSAMYLCASSLVRDRGFDEQYFGPGTRLTVT.

The chain links TRBV10-3 to TRBJ2-6; possibly TRBD1 for D (5 bases). Trimming cost V 4 bases and J 0 bases, with 19 bases left between them. Per the germline V gene, CDR1 is ENHRY and CDR2 is SYGVKD. The CDR3 length is 19 residues. CDR3 nucleotide sequence: TGTGCCATCAGTGCTTATGCGAAACAGGCTTTCTCTGGGGCCAACGTCCTGACTTTC. Translating it yields CAISAYAKQAFSGANVLTF.

The chain has TRBV19 and TRBJ2-1; 9 nucleotides line up with TRBD2. Germline V lookup: CDR1 LNHDA, CDR2 SQIVND (reference sequence). The CDR3 is made up of 15 amino acids. After removal of 3 bases from V and 9 bases from J, the junction contained 9 bases not matched to a gene. CDR3 residues: CASSIVDSGSTEQFF. The CDR3 DNA reads as TGTGCCAGTAGTATCGTGGATAGCGGGAGTACTGAGCAGTTCTTC.

J is TRBJ1-5 and V is TRBV5-5; D gene unclear. With 1 base removed from V and 4 bases from J, the gap between germline ends came to 12 bases. Germline CDR1 and CDR2: SGHKS and YYEKEE (reference sequence). This CDR3 is built from 15 residues. DNA of the CDR3: TGTGCCAGCAGCTTGCATCTTTCAGATAATCAGCCCCAGCATTTT. This codes for CASSLHLSDNQPQHF.

V and J are TRBV2 and TRBJ1-1; D call uncertain. Germline assignment: CDR1 SNHLY and CDR2 FYNNEI. Deletions cut 8 bases from V and 0 bases from J, with 10 bases between. The CDR3 extends over 13 amino acids. As DNA, the CDR3 is TGTGCCAGCGGGAGAAACATGAACACTGAAGCTTTCTTT. It specifies CASGRNMNTEAFF.